The source of this T cell receptor beta chain is a study of T cell changes during pregnancy in multiple sclerosis. Clones were sequenced by immunoSEQ multiplex PCR, and TCRdb holds only the in-frame ones, with some missing. The sample records 40,000 to 55,000 clones, more than 85% being singletons. Trimming removed 4 bases from V and 0 bases from J, with 11 bases in between. CDR1 SGDLS and CDR2 YYNGEE come from the germline V gene. The CDR3 spans 15 residues. The chain has TRBV9 and TRBJ1-3; D is unclear. The specimen comprised CD8+ T cells from peripheral blood mononuclear cells, sampled after pregnancy. This TCR was recovered from a female donor with multiple sclerosis, enrolled in a pregnancy study. CDR3 nucleotides: TGTGCCAGCAGCCCCGAGGAAGGCTCTGGAAACACCATATATTTT. It specifies CASSPEEGSGNTIYF.